This T cell receptor beta chain appears in the sequencing data of a study of blood T cell repertoires in COVID-19. Background on the study: Specimens from acute and convalescent COVID-19 originated in the United States, Italy and Spain. PBMCs, B-cell-depleted T cells, or T cells provided the cDNA or gDNA that made up the material.

The germline V gene has CDR1 LNHDA and CDR2 SQIVND (reference sequence). The CDR3 totals 11 residues. Deletions cut 5 bases from V and 3 bases from J, with 3 bases between. Before they entered the study, exposed participants had met a COVID-19 case within 2 weeks. In the study's own analysis: Using reference gene primer amplification, nucleated cell counts were estimated. Here immunoSEQ multiplex PCR was the method, and the copy in TCRdb shows in-frame clones only, minus some. Clone size and V and J calls were adopted from that table, with D and trimming inferred from the DNA. Among fewer than 400,000 clones listed, approximately 81% were seen once.

The specimen sequenced was PBMCs or T cells enriched from blood (not recorded which). The receptor was derived from a woman aged 25-40 years who had been exposed to COVID-19. The rearrangement joins TRBV19 to TRBJ2-3; no reliable D call. The DNA for the CDR3 is TGTGCCAGTAGTTATACAGATACGCAGTATTTT. Amino acids: CASSYTDTQYF.